The 14 T cell receptor beta chains reported below all come from one sample, sequenced in a study of blood T cell repertoires in COVID-19. The method was immunoSEQ multiplex PCR; TCRdb's version includes in-frame clones alone and lacks a portion of them. The sample lists about 200,000 clones, about four fifths seen once, with 7.5% to 8% in the top ten. Input material: peripheral blood. The receptors were sampled from a woman between 50 and 59 years old with active or convalescent COVID-19.

V gene TRBV2 combines with J gene TRBJ2-3; D is possibly TRBD1 (5 bases). This CDR3 comprises 13 residues. Germline V gene lookup returns CDR1 SNHLY and CDR2 FYNNEI. With 6 bases removed from V and 2 bases from J, the gap between germline ends came to 9 bases. DNA for the CDR3: TGTGCCAGCAGGGGGCAGATCACAGATACGCAGTATTTT. It encodes CASRGQITDTQYF.

The CDR3 region has the DNA TGTGCCTGGACCCCGGAGACAGGGGAGGGCTATGGCTACACCTTC. It specifies CAWTPETGEGYGYTF. The V call is TRBV30, the J call TRBJ1-2, with TRBD1 matching over 8 bases. The length of the CDR3 is 15 residues. Trimming cost V 4 bases and J 4 bases; bases outside gene matches: 11. Looked up from germline, CDR1 is GTSNPN and CDR2 is SVGIG (reference sequence).

The chain uses TRBV7-9 and TRBJ2-1, with D possibly TRBD1 on 5 matching bases. Germline loops: CDR1 SEHNR, CDR2 FQNEAQ (reference sequence). The ends were cut back, 2 bases at V and 3 bases at J, with 8 bases in the middle. The CDR3 sequence is 14 residues long. CDR3 sequence (DNA): TGTGCCAGCAGCTTAACGACAGACTACAATGAGCAGTTCTTC. This sequence encodes CASSLTTDYNEQFF. The full variable domain, with the rest looked up from reference TRBV7-9 and TRBJ2-1, is DTGVSQNPRHKITKRGQNVTFRCDPISEHNRLYWYRQTLGQGPEFLTYFQNEAQLEKSRLLSDRFSAERPKGSFSTLEIQRTEQGDSAMYLCASSLTTDYNEQFFGPGTRLTVL.

This chain joins TRBV7-9 and TRBJ2-7; 7 nucleotides line up with TRBD2. This CDR3 spans 13 amino acids. V trimming: 5 bases; J trimming: 4 bases; junction bases outside the gene matches: 5. CDR1 is SEHNR, CDR2 FQNEAQ, per germline (reference sequence). CDR3: CASSPTRGYEQYV. The CDR3 DNA reads TGTGCCAGCAGCCCCACGCGGGGGTACGAGCAGTACGTC.

The gene calls are TRBV7-9 and TRBJ2-1; 7 bases line up with TRBD2. Trimming removed 2 bases from V and 5 bases from J; junction bases left unmatched: 9. In germline, CDR1 is SEHNR, CDR2 FQNEAQ (reference sequence). This CDR3 spans 16 amino acids. CDR3 sequence (DNA): TGTGCCAGCAGCTTACCTGGGACTACCAAAAACAATGAGCAGTTCTTC. Protein sequence: CASSLPGTTKNNEQFF.

The gene calls are TRBV12-3 or TRBV12-4 and TRBJ2-2; D is undetermined. The ends were cut back, 6 bases at V and 8 bases at J, with 13 bases in the middle. The CDR3 has 13 residues. CDR3 nucleotides: TGTGCCAGCAGCCCTGACAAGCCGGGGGAGCTGTTTTTT. It encodes CASSPDKPGELFF.

In this sample, this clone turned up once. The chain links TRBV4-1 to TRBJ1-6; TRBD1 matches 9 bases. The trim removed 2 bases at V and 1 base at J, leaving 3 bases unmatched. Germline V gene sequence: CDR1 MGHRA, CDR2 YSYEKL. This CDR3 has 17 amino acids. The CDR3, as DNA: TGCGCCAGCAGCCAAACAGGGGGCGCGTCCTATAATTCACCCCTCCACTTT. This codes for CASSQTGGASYNSPLHF.

This chain uses TRBV11-2 with TRBJ2-1; TRBD2 matches 8 bases. CDR1 is SGHAT and CDR2 is FQNNGV in the germline V gene. This CDR3 has 12 residues. V lost 5 bases and J lost 13; bases outside the gene matches: 7. The CDR3 reads CASSPTGTRQFF. CDR3 DNA sequence: TGTGCCAGCAGCCCAACCGGGACTAGACAGTTCTTC.

As DNA, the CDR3 is TGTGCCTACAACCCGGGACAGGGGGGGGAAAAACTGTTTTTT. Protein product: CAYNPGQGGEKLFF. The chain is built from TRBV30 and TRBJ1-4, with 11 bases identical to TRBD1. V shed 7 bases, J shed 8 bases, and the junction held 9 bases outside the gene matches. Germline V gene data show CDR1 as GTSNPN and CDR2 as SVGIG (reference sequence). The CDR3 is 14 amino acids. Combining the CDR3 with reference TRBV30 and TRBJ1-4 gives the whole variable domain SQTIHQWPATLVQPVGSPLSLECTVEGTSNPNLYWYRQAAGRGLQLLFYSVGIGQISSEVPQNLSASRPQDRQFILSSKKLLLSDSGFYLCAYNPGQGGEKLFFGSGTQLSVL.

This clone was observed a handful of times. The chain recombines TRBV7-2 with TRBJ2-5; no reliable D call. Trimming removed 5 bases from V and 4 bases from J, with 14 bases in between. Germline assignment: CDR1 SGHTA and CDR2 FQGNSA. The CDR3 runs to 14 residues. CDR3 in amino acids: CASSPFGSGETQYF. The CDR3 DNA follows: TGTGCCAGCAGCCCTTTTGGGTCGGGAGAGACCCAGTACTTC.

With regard to this clone: In the same sample, other DNA sequences code for this CDR3. CDR3 in DNA: TGCGCCAGCAGCTTGGGTGTAGGGGACTATGGCTACACCTTC. Its protein product is CASSLGVGDYGYTF. The chain combines TRBV5-1 with TRBJ1-2; a possible D gene is TRBD1 (5 bases). Germline CDR1 and CDR2: SGHRS and YFSETQ. This CDR3 region has 14 residues. V lost 0 bases, J lost 3 bases, and 9 bases lay in between. Full variable domain (outside the CDR3, taken from reference TRBV5-1 and TRBJ1-2): KAGVTQTPRYLIKTRGQQVTLSCSPISGHRSVSWYQQTPGQGLQFLFEYFSETQRNKGNFPGRFSGRQFSNSRSEMNVSTLELGDSALYLCASSLGVGDYGYTFGSGTRLTVV.

This clone was found a few times. The genes are TRBV5-1 and TRBJ1-4; the D gene is possibly TRBD1 (6 bases). The germline CDR1 and CDR2 sequences are SGHRS and YFSETQ. V was trimmed by 4 bases and J by 4 bases, leaving 17 bases between them. This CDR3 is 16 amino acids long. As DNA, the CDR3 is TGCGCCAGCAGCCCGGGACATGGGGGTATTAATGAAAAACTGTTTTTT. It is translated as CASSPGHGGINEKLFF.

The chain uses TRBV3-1 (or the pseudogene TRBV3-2) and TRBJ2-1; D is possibly TRBD2 (5 bases). V dropped 1 base and J dropped 0 bases, with 7 bases sitting between them. Germline CDR1 and CDR2: LGHDT and YNNKEL (reference sequence). The CDR3 runs 15 residues. The CDR3 protein is CASSQGTVSYNEQFF. CDR3 DNA: TGTGCCAGCAGCCAAGGGACTGTCTCCTACAATGAGCAGTTCTTC.

The chain couples TRBV7-9 to TRBJ2-3, with a tentative D call TRBD1 (6 bases). CDR1 is SEHNR, CDR2 FQNEAQ, per germline (reference sequence). The V end lost 4 bases, the J end lost 3 bases, and 8 bases lay between the germline ends. The CDR3 totals 13 residues. The CDR3, as DNA: TGTGCCAGCAGCTGGACAGAAACAGATACGCAGTATTTT. Its translation: CASSWTETDTQYF.